The clone carrying this TCR beta chain was seen repeatedly, ten times or more. This entry belongs to a study of human T cells and chemical hapten exposure. The time point was: patch test 1, 2 weeks after DPC sensitization. Treatment defined: therapeutic diphenylcyclopropenone sensitization with weekly scalp DPC. Blood draws came first, before each patch test. Via MiXCR, TCRdb re-called the RACE reads, giving one row per CDR3 protein. The sample yields around 380,000 distinct CDR3 sequences, more than 4.5% seen once. CDR3 size: 15 residues. V was cut by 5 bases and J by 4 bases, with 15 bases left in between. Germline V gives CDR1 SGHNT, CDR2 YENEEA.

This chain connects TRBV11-3 to TRBJ2-1; the D gene is possibly TRBD2 (5 bases). The sample was whole blood, taken in connection with sensitization to the hapten diphenylcyclopropenone (DPC). This clonotype was obtained from a woman between 45 and 60 years old with alopecia areata. Some clones in this sample may be carry-over from other donors' samples. Written as DNA, the CDR3 is TGTGCCAGCAGCCCCGCGGGCGGAGGTTACAATGAGCAGTTCTTC. Residues: CASSPAGGGYNEQFF.